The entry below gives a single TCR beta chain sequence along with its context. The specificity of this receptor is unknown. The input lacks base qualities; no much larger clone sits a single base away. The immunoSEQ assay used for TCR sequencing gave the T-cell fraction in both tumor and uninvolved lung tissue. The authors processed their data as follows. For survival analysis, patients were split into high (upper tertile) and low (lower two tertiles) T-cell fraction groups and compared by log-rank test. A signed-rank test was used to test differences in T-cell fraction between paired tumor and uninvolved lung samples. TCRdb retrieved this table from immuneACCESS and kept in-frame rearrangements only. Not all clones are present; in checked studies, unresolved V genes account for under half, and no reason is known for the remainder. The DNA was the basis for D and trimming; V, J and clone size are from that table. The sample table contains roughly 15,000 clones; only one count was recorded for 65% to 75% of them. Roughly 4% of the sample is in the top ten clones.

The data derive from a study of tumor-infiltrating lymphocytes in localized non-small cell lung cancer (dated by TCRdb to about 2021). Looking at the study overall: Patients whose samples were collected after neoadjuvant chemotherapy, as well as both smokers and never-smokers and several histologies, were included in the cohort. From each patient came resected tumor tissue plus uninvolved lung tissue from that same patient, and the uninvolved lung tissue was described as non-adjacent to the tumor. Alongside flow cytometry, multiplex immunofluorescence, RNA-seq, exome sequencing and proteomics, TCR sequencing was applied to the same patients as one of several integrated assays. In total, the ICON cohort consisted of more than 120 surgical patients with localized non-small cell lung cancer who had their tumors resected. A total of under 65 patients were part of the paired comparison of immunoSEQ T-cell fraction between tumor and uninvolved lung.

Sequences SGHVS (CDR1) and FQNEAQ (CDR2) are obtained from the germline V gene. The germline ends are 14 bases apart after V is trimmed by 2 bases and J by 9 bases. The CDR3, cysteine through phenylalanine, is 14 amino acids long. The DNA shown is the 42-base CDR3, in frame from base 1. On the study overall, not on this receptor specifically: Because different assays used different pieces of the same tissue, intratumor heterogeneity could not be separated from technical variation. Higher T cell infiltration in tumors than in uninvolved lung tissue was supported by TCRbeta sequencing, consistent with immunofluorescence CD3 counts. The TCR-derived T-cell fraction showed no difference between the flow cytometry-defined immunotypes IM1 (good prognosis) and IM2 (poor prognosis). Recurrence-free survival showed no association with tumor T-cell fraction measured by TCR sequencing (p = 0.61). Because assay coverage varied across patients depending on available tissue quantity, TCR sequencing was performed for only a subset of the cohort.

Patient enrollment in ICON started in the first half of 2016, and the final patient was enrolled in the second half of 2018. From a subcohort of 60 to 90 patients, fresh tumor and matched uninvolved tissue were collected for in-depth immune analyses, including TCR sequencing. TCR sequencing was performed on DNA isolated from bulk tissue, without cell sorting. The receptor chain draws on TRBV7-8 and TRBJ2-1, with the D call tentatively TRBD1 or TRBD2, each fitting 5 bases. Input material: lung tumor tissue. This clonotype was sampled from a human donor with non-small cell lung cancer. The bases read TGTGCCAGCAGCTTAAGTGAGGGGAGCACTGAGCAGTTCTTC. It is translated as CASSLSEGSTEQFF.